Given below is one TCR beta chain in context. This sample is part of a study of OX40 agonist ivuxolimab in advanced cancers. Study-wide context: Among those treated, three patients had partial responses, one with hepatocellular carcinoma and two with cutaneous melanoma.

Some clones are missing from TCRdb's copy, which holds only in-frame ones; the method was immunoSEQ multiplex PCR. Found here are about 52,000 clones, about nine tenths of them singletons; the top ten hold 14%. The CDR3 extends over 20 amino acids. The V and J ends lost 1 base and 0 bases, in that order; junction bases with no gene match: 13. Per the germline V gene, CDR1 is MGHRA and CDR2 is YSYEKL. This TCR derives from an adult with an advanced solid tumor such as melanoma, head and neck, liver or kidney cancer. The source was CD4+ or CD8+ T cells sorted from blood, collected in a trial of the OX40 agonist ivuxolimab. The rearrangement uses TRBV4-1 and TRBJ2-1, with 9 positions matching TRBD2. As DNA, the CDR3 is TGCGCCAGCAGCCAAGTCCCAGGCGGGGGGGCCTCAAGCTCCTACAATGAGCAGTTCTTC. This sequence encodes CASSQVPGGGASSSYNEQFF.